This T cell receptor beta chain derives from a study of CD8+CD57+ T cells in acquired aplastic anemia. Whole-study context: Isolated CD4+ and CD8+ cells, once sorted, yielded DNA averaging roughly 3.2 ug. Study findings and constraints: Overlap between patients and controls comprised roughly 30 CD8+ CDR3 sequences. Controls and patients did not differ significantly in CD8+ Simpson's diversity.

With regard to this clonotype: As yet, its antigen is unknown.

It was genomic DNA that served as the template for profiling TCR beta VDJ and CDR3. TCRdb analysed the reads with MiXCR anew, one entry per CDR3 protein. The top ten clones hold 6.5% to 10% of a sample with under 250,000 distinct CDR3 sequences, 40% to 50% of them seen once. Those patients picked for sequencing had displayed CD8+CD57+ cell expansion on flow cytometry. Specimen: sorted CD4+, CD8+, or CD8+CD57+ T cells (not recorded which) from PBMCs. This sequence was found in a human donor with aplastic anemia.

The CDR3 nucleotides are TGTGCCAGCAGCGAACTAGGCTGGGACAGGGTGCGGGACGAGCAGTACTTC. Translating it yields CASSELGWDRVRDEQYF. The V gene is TRBV5-6, the J gene TRBJ2-7; 9 bases are a match to TRBD1. The junction had 16 bases not matched to a gene; V was cut back by 4 bases and J by 5 bases. Germline V lookup: CDR1 SGHDT, CDR2 YYEEEE. The CDR3 spans 17 residues.